A single sample is the source of the 6 T cell receptor beta chains below, sequenced in a study of human T cells and chemical hapten exposure. TCRdb re-analysed the RACE reads in MiXCR, keeping a single row per CDR3 protein. Altogether some 340,000 distinct CDR3 sequences are present, approximately 6.9% being singletons, with the ten largest covering about 8%. Time point: patch test 1, 2 weeks after DPC sensitization. Noted treatment: therapeutic diphenylcyclopropenone sensitization with weekly scalp DPC. This specimen consisted of whole blood, obtained in connection with sensitization to the hapten diphenylcyclopropenone (DPC). Source of these receptors: a woman in her late teens or twenties with alopecia areata. Some clones in this sample may be carry-over from other donors' samples.

This clonotype was counted ten times or more. This chain links TRBV12-3 or TRBV12-4 with TRBJ1-1; D unclear. The CDR3 loop spans 13 amino acids. The germline V and J ends were trimmed by 3 bases and 4 bases, with 9 bases remaining between them. The CDR3 is CASSLFSGTEAFF. CDR3 coding DNA: TGTGCCAGCAGTTTGTTCAGTGGCACTGAAGCTTTCTTT.

This clonotype was seen repeatedly, ten times or more. The V gene is TRBV6-4, the J gene TRBJ2-3; tentatively, D is TRBD2 (7 bases). Germline loops: CDR1 MRHNA, CDR2 SNTAGT. V was clipped by 2 bases and J by 2 bases, with 14 bases between them. This CDR3 comprises 16 residues. CDR3 in amino acids: CASSDEGGGPTDTQYF. For the CDR3, the DNA is TGTGCCAGCAGTGACGAGGGGGGGGGCCCCACAGATACGCAGTATTTT.

This clonotype has a handful of counts. The V and J genes are TRBV11-2 and TRBJ2-2; no reliable D call. CDR1 is SGHAT, CDR2 FQNNGV, per germline. The CDR3 has 14 residues. The V end lost 5 bases, the J end lost 5 bases, and 12 bases lay between the germline ends. CDR3 coding DNA: TGTGCCAGCAGCGGAAGCTTTATTACCGGGGAGCTGTTTTTT. Encoded protein: CASSGSFITGELFF.

The chain employs TRBV10-3 and TRBJ1-5; 7 bases line up with TRBD1. CDR1 and CDR2 from the germline V gene are ENHRY and SYGVKD. Trimming at V came to 8 bases and at J to 4 bases, leaving 8 bases not matched to a gene. This CDR3 region has 14 residues. The CDR3 nucleotides are TGTGCCATCGGTAGACAGGGTGGAAATCAGCCCCAGCATTTT. Its translation is CAIGRQGGNQPQHF.

This clonotype was seen ten or more times. The chain has TRBV14 and TRBJ1-1; D remains ambiguous. Trimming cost V 4 bases and J 1 base, with 7 bases left between them. The CDR3 is 13 amino acids. Looked up from germline, CDR1 is SGHDN and CDR2 is FVKESK. The CDR3 sequence is CASSLDWNTEAFF. The CDR3 bases are TGTGCCAGCAGCCTTGACTGGAACACTGAAGCTTTCTTT.

This clonotype has a handful of counts. V usage is TRBV27 and J usage is TRBJ1-4, with 9 bases identical to TRBD1. The CDR3 contains 15 residues. Trimming removed 4 bases from V and 5 bases from J; junction bases left unmatched: 5. Germline V gene data show CDR1 as MNHEY and CDR2 as SMNVEV (reference sequence). This CDR3 reads CASSSYRGLNEKLFF. The CDR3 coding sequence is TGTGCCAGCAGTTCCTACAGGGGGCTCAATGAAAAACTGTTTTTT. Using reference TRBV27 and TRBJ1-4 for the parts outside the CDR3, the full variable domain is EAQVTQNPRYLITVTGKKLTVTCSQNMNHEYMSWYRQDPGLGLRQIYYSMNVEVTDKGDVPEGYKVSRKEKRNFPLILESPSPNQTSLYFCASSSYRGLNEKLFFGSGTQLSVL.